The 7 T cell receptor beta chains presented below share a single source sample, sequenced in a study of shared clonotypes between healthy human individuals. Sequencing used immunoSEQ multiplex PCR; TCRdb keeps in-frame clones, though not all of them. The table has roughly 2 million clones, 90% to 95% seen once. What was sequenced was naive CD4+ T cells sorted from blood. Subset: CD45RA+ positively selected. The receptors come from a man aged 18 to 30 in good health.

V gene TRBV7-2 combines with J gene TRBJ1-2; 9 nucleotides line up with TRBD1. Trimming took 5 bases from V and 2 from J; bases not matched to a gene: 6. This CDR3 has 15 residues. Germline V gives CDR1 SGHTA, CDR2 FQGNSA. The CDR3, as DNA: TGTGCCAGCAGCCCCCGGGACAGGGTCAACTATGGCTACACCTTC. Translated, it gives CASSPRDRVNYGYTF.

This rearrangement joins TRBV10-3 to TRBJ2-1, with TRBD2 identical over 14 bases. Germline CDR1 is ENHRY and CDR2 is SYGVKD. V lost 1 base, J lost 6 bases, and 5 bases stayed unmatched. The CDR3 spans 17 residues. CDR3 nucleotides: TGTGCCATCAGTGAGTGGACCGGGACTAGCGGGAGCAATGAGCAGTTCTTC. Its translation is CAISEWTGTSGSNEQFF.

This clone came up once. J is TRBJ2-5 and V is TRBV7-9; D perhaps matches TRBD2 (5 bases). The CDR3 sequence is 15 residues long. With 1 base removed from V and 0 bases from J, the gap between germline ends came to 9 bases. The germline gives CDR1 SEHNR, CDR2 FQNEAQ (reference sequence). The CDR3 DNA follows: TGTGCCAGCAGCTTAGGGACGGGGAACCAAGAGACCCAGTACTTC. The encoded protein is CASSLGTGNQETQYF.

The chain is built from TRBV30 and TRBJ1-4, with a tentative D call TRBD1 (5 bases). The germline V gene encodes CDR1 GTSNPN and CDR2 SVGIG (reference sequence). CDR3 size: 12 residues. V was clipped by 5 bases and J by 8 bases, with 12 bases between them. CDR3 sequence (DNA): TGTGCCTGGTCCAGGGTTTTGGAAAAACTGTTTTTT. Its protein product is CAWSRVLEKLFF.

This chain connects TRBV27 to TRBJ2-7, with D tentatively TRBD2 (6 bases). V lost 6 bases and J lost 2, with 14 bases in between. Germline V gives CDR1 MNHEY, CDR2 SMNVEV (reference sequence). The CDR3 runs to 14 residues. CDR3 sequence reads: CASSEEGKAYEQYF. CDR3 in DNA: TGTGCCAGCAGCGAGGAGGGAAAAGCCTACGAGCAGTACTTC.

This clone was detected only a few times. V and J are TRBV15 and TRBJ2-1, with 10 nucleotides matching TRBD1. The CDR3 spans 15 residues. Trimming cost V 3 bases and J 9 bases; bases outside gene matches: 8. Looked up from germline, CDR1 is LNHNV and CDR2 is YYDKDF (reference sequence). CDR3 sequence reads: CATSSRDRGFGEQFF. The CDR3 DNA follows: TGTGCCACCAGCAGCCGGGACAGGGGATTCGGTGAGCAGTTCTTC. Full variable domain (rest looked up from reference TRBV15 and TRBJ2-1): DAMVIQNPRYQVTQFGKPVTLSCSQTLNHNVMYWYQQKSSQAPKLLFHYYDKDFNNEADTPDNFQSRRPNTSFCFLDIRSPGLGDTAMYLCATSSRDRGFGEQFFGPGTRLTVL.

The chain carries TRBV4-1 and TRBJ1-6; TRBD1 matches 8 bases. The V and J ends lost 4 bases and 9 bases, in that order; junction bases with no gene match: 5. Germline CDR1 reads MGHRA; CDR2 reads YSYEKL. This CDR3 is built from 14 residues. This chain's CDR3 is CASSLGDRTSPLHF. The CDR3 nucleotides are TGCGCCAGCAGCCTCGGGGACAGGACTTCACCCCTCCACTTT.